The 21 T cell receptor beta chains below were found in one sample sequenced in a study of tumor and adjacent non-tumor tissue in lung cancer. Three rounds of nested PCR, following a modified ARM-PCR protocol, produced the TCRbeta library. TCRdb recomputed calls from the multiplex PCR reads with MiXCR, one row per CDR3 protein. The sample shows more than 85,000 distinct CDR3 sequences, about 60% of them seen only once. This sample's RNA came from whole unsorted tissue. Distant lung tissue was collected more than 3 cm away from the tumor edge. Source material: distant non-tumor lung tissue. These receptors were collected from a man aged 25 to 40 with non-small cell lung cancer.

V usage is TRBV28 and J usage is TRBJ2-3; 10 bases line up with TRBD1. Germline values: CDR1 MDHEN, CDR2 SYDVKM. V lost 2 bases and J lost 7; bases outside the gene matches: 9. The CDR3 is 16 amino acids. The CDR3 region has the DNA TGTGCCAGCAGTTTAAATCGGGACAGGGGTGATCATACGCAGTATTTT. Its protein product is CASSLNRDRGDHTQYF.

Remarks on this clonotype: In this CDR3 the conserved last residue, phenylalanine or tryptophan, is missing, so a read error is likely. The DNA is left out, because the CDR3 cannot be placed on it with certainty; the CDR3 is given as TCRdb lists it. The chain links TRBV10-3 to TRBJ1-6; the table's D call, TRBD1, has no DNA check behind it. The CDR3 contains 15 residues when both ends are counted. Germline CDR1 reads ENHRY; CDR2 reads SYGVKD. CDR3 residues: CAITPDISYNSPPHI.

A word on this clonotype: Given a much more abundant clone one base away, this may be a read error. The gene calls are TRBV14 and TRBJ2-1; a weak D match, TRBD2 (5 bases). Germline V CDR1 and CDR2: SGHDN, FVKESK. V lost 4 bases to trimming and J lost 3 bases, with 13 bases between them. This CDR3 comprises 15 residues. CDR3 sequence: CASSLMMTIYNEQFF. DNA for the CDR3: TGTGCCAGCAGCCTAATGATGACTATCTACAATGAGCAGTTCTTC. The complete variable domain, with remaining parts taken from reference TRBV14 and TRBJ2-1, reads EAGVTQFPSHSVIEKGQTVTLRCDPISGHDNLYWYRRVMGKEIKFLLHFVKESKQDESGMPNNRFLAERTGGTYSTLKVQPAELEDSGVYFCASSLMMTIYNEQFFGPGTRLTVL.

This sequence joins TRBV10-3 and TRBJ2-1, with 13 bases identical to TRBD2. In germline, CDR1 is ENHRY, CDR2 SYGVKD. The CDR3 has 18 amino acids. The V segment lost 10 bases and the J segment 0 bases; nucleotides outside the gene matches: 12. The CDR3 coding sequence is TGTGCCACCAAGGAGGGACTAGCGGGATGCCGCTCCTACAATGAGCAGTTCTTC. This sequence encodes CATKEGLAGCRSYNEQFF.

About this clonotype: The junction departs from germline at one end; a sequencing error may be responsible. The chain is built from TRBV11-3 and TRBJ2-1; D remains ambiguous. Germline V CDR1 and CDR2: SGHNT, YENEEA. CDR3 length equals 11 residues. The CDR3 loop is CASNLSGEQFF. CDR3 nucleotides: TGCGCCAGCAACTTAAGTGGTGAGCAGTTCTTC.

This chain connects TRBV20-1 to TRBJ2-7; D may be TRBD2 (6 bases). V dropped 7 bases and J dropped 1 base, with 17 bases sitting between them. Germline CDR1 reads DFQATT; CDR2 reads SNEGSKA (reference sequence). The CDR3 spans 14 residues. CDR3 coding DNA: TGCAGTGTTAGGCAGAGAGGGAGGTCCTACGAGCAGTACTTC. The encoded protein is CSVRQRGRSYEQYF.

This clonotype was recorded only once. One end of the junction does not line up with germline, which may come from a read error. The chain employs TRBV29-1 and TRBJ1-1; D unresolved. Looked up from germline, CDR1 is SQVTM and CDR2 is ANQGSEA. This CDR3 has 15 residues. The CDR3 DNA reads as TGCAGTGTTGCCTCGAGTGGGTTCCTGAACGCTGAAGCTTTCTTT. It codes for CSVASSGFLNAEAFF.

Concerning this clonotype: One end of the junction varies from germline; a read error may be responsible. The V call is TRBV20-1, the J call TRBJ2-5; no reliable D call. Germline CDR1 reads DFQATT; CDR2 reads SNEGSKA (reference sequence). The CDR3 runs 14 residues. The CDR3 region has the DNA TGTAGTACTCCAGTCGGTCGTCTCCTAAAGACCCAGTACTTC. This translates into CSTPVGRLLKTQYF.

As for this clonotype: Compared with germline, one end of the junction differs, possibly owing to a read error. The CDR3 here is CVSGFASGANEQFF. CDR3 bases: TGTGTCAGCGGCTTTGCTAGCGGGGCCAATGAGCAGTTCTTC. The chain combines TRBV11-2 with TRBJ2-1; 9 bases map to TRBD2. The CDR3 covers 14 residues. In germline, CDR1 is SGHAT, CDR2 FQNNGV.

This clonotype occurred many times. The chain recombines TRBV11-2 with TRBJ1-2; D not certain. This CDR3 contains 14 residues. Germline-derived CDR1 and CDR2 are SGHAT and FQNNGV. V gave up 4 bases and J gave up 2 bases, with 11 bases separating them. The CDR3 coding sequence is TGTGCCAGCAGCTCCGGGCAGGTGAACTATGGCTACACCTTC. Translating gives CASSSGQVNYGYTF.

DNA for the CDR3: TGCGCCAGCGGCTTTCGACAGGGACATAATTCACCCCTCCACTTT. As protein: CASGFRQGHNSPLHF. The chain joins TRBV4-1 to TRBJ1-6, with 7 bases identical to TRBD1. The CDR3 sequence is 15 residues long. In germline, CDR1 is MGHRA, CDR2 YSYEKL. The V gene end was trimmed by 8 bases and the J gene end by 5 bases; junction bases not matched to a gene: 9.

Concerning this clonotype: A read error may account for a junction end that differs from germline. The chain combines TRBV4-1 with TRBJ2-7; the D gene is possibly TRBD1 (5 bases). In germline, CDR1 is MGHRA, CDR2 YSYEKL. There are 15 residues in the CDR3. As DNA, the CDR3 is TGCGCCAGCAGCCAACAGTCTGGACATGGGTGCGAGCAGCACTTC. This sequence encodes CASSQQSGHGCEQHF.

Regarding this clonotype: Possible read error: a much larger clone is one base away. The chain uses TRBV6-2 or TRBV6-3 and TRBJ2-7; 8 bases line up with TRBD2. The CDR3 is 14 residues long. Per the germline V gene, CDR1 is MNHEY and CDR2 is SVGEGT. Here the CDR3 DNA reads TGTGCCAGCAGTTACCGGCGGGGGGTTTACGATCAGTACTTC. This gives the protein CASSYRRGVYDQYF.

V usage is TRBV7-9 and J usage is TRBJ1-2; the D is unclear. This CDR3 spans 12 amino acids. Per the germline V gene, CDR1 is SEHNR and CDR2 is FQNEAQ (reference sequence). V dropped 9 bases and J dropped 8 bases, with 16 bases sitting between them. In DNA, the CDR3 is TGTGCCAGTAACTTGCGGCAGAGCGGCTACACCTTC. Its protein product is CASNLRQSGYTF.

This clonotype has just a few counts. A clone one base away is much larger, so this may be a read error. CDR3 nucleotide sequence: TGTGCCAGCAGTGAACTAGCGGGGGGGCCAGGTACGCAGTATTTT. Its translation: CASSELAGGPGTQYF. This chain uses TRBV6-1 with TRBJ2-3; 12 nucleotides agree with TRBD2. CDR1 is MNHNS and CDR2 is SASEGT in the germline V gene. J gave up 8 bases and V 2 bases, and 5 bases lay outside the gene matches. The CDR3 extends over 15 amino acids.

As regards this clonotype: At one end, the junction sequence differs from germline, possibly due to a read error. V usage is TRBV6-5 and J usage is TRBJ2-3; unclear D gene. CDR1 and CDR2 (germline): MNHEY, SVGAGI. The CDR3 has 15 amino acids. The CDR3 DNA reads as TGTGCCAGCAGTTACTCCGGCGGCCCCGGAGATACGCAATATTTT. Encoded protein: CASSYSGGPGDTQYF.

With respect to this clonotype: Sequence at one end of the junction differs from germline and may be a read error. The chain links TRBV6-5 to TRBJ2-5, with TRBD2 matching over 7 bases. CDR3 size: 13 residues. CDR1 MNHEY and CDR2 SVGAGI come from the germline V gene. CDR3: CAISWDGEGTHYF. The CDR3 DNA is TGTGCCATCAGTTGGGACGGGGAGGGGACCCACTACTTC.

This clonotype was seen a single time. This sequence may be a read error, since a much larger clone differs from it by one base. In DNA, the CDR3 is TGTGTCAGCAGCTCACTAGCGGGAAAACACAATGAGCAGTTCTTC. Translating it yields CVSSSLAGKHNEQFF. The gene calls are TRBV5-4 and TRBJ2-1; TRBD2 matches at 10 bases. There are 15 residues in the CDR3. The V gene's germline CDR1 is SGHNT and CDR2 YYREEE (reference sequence).

Note on this clonotype: The conserved phenylalanine or tryptophan is not found at the CDR3 terminus, so this likely reflects a read error. V and J are TRBV20-1 and TRBJ2-3; the D is unclear. CDR1 is DFQATT and CDR2 is SNEGSKA in the germline V gene (reference sequence). Trimming left V 7 bases short and J 1 base short, with 15 bases between. The CDR3 has 14 residues. Written as DNA, the CDR3 is TGCAGTGTCGCCACTCCGTGGGGCACAGATACGCAGTATTTA. This sequence encodes CSVATPWGTDTQYL.

This clonotype was observed a single time. A clone one base away is much larger, so this may be a read error. The chain carries TRBV20-1 and TRBJ2-3; 7 nucleotides line up with TRBD2. CDR1 is DFQATT and CDR2 is SNEGSKA in the germline V gene (reference sequence). After removal of 1 base from V and 5 bases from J, the junction contained 3 bases not matched to a gene. The CDR3 sequence is 13 residues long. The CDR3 is CSARGWEGDTQYF. The CDR3 DNA follows: TGCAGTGCTAGAGGCTGGGAGGGAGATACGCAGTATTTT.

The chain carries TRBV6-5 and TRBJ2-6, with 10 nucleotides matching TRBD2. Germline V gene sequence: CDR1 MNHEY, CDR2 SVGAGI. The CDR3 runs 20 residues. Trimming removed 4 bases from V and 8 bases from J; junction bases left unmatched: 20. As DNA, the CDR3 is TGTGCCAGCAGTTCCGAACCCGGACTAGCGGAGAGCTCTGTGCCCAACGTCCTGACTTTC. It specifies CASSSEPGLAESSVPNVLTF.